This record covers a single T cell receptor beta chain. Antigen unknown. These data are taken from a study of lymphopenia after photon versus proton radiotherapy. Study-level points and caveats: Photon-treated patients lost naive T cells and TCR diversity; proton-treated stayed stable. Post-nadir diversity loss with photons came from oligoclonal expansion, particularly CD8+ Temra cells.

Measured with immunoSEQ multiplex PCR; TCRdb has only the in-frame clones, and not every one. The sample consists of about 24,000 clones, about four fifths of them appearing once. This CDR3 has 11 residues. Deletions cut 3 bases from V and 6 bases from J, with 3 bases between. Germline loops: CDR1 LGHNT, CDR2 FRNRAP. The chain recombines TRBV12-5 with TRBJ2-1; D is ambiguous. Sequences were derived from peripheral blood, sampled from a patient treated with photon-based radiotherapy. This clonotype was obtained from a man in his forties with gastric cancer. The chain's CDR3 is CASGLFNEQFF. CDR3 in DNA: TGTGCTAGTGGTTTATTCAATGAGCAGTTCTTC.